The 20 T cell receptor beta chains below all came from one sample that was sequenced in a study of T cells after yellow fever vaccination (dated by TCRdb to the late 2010s). Library prep was done by 5' RACE. TCRdb records Illumina HiSeq 2500 as the sequencer. TCRdb reprocessed the public reads (quality trimming at Q25 with fastp, clone calling with MiXCR) and kept in-frame beta chains. Entries that share a CDR3 protein sequence are merged under the most common genes and DNA. The sample profile shows approximately 580,000 distinct CDR3 sequences; about 17% of them were found once. 17% of the sample comes from the top ten. This sample's treatment or condition label indicates: live attenuated yellow fever vaccine strain. Source: PBMCs, taken 5 days after the first yellow fever vaccination. The receptors were sampled from a man between 18 and 35 years old who received the YFV17D yellow fever vaccine.

This clonotype was seen more than once but under ten times. This chain joins TRBV14 and TRBJ2-3; the match to TRBD1 covers 9 bases. The germline V gene encodes CDR1 SGHDN and CDR2 FVKESK. The CDR3 totals 14 residues. V trimming: 4 bases; J trimming: 5 bases; junction bases outside the gene matches: 4. The CDR3 DNA is TGTGCCAGCAGCCCGGGACAGGGCATAGATACGCAGTATTTT. Translating gives CASSPGQGIDTQYF.

The chain uses TRBV27 and TRBJ1-6; maybe TRBD1 (5 bases). The V gene lost 5 bases and the J gene lost 8 bases, with 7 bases spanning the gap. Looked up from germline, CDR1 is MNHEY and CDR2 is SMNVEV (reference sequence). The CDR3 totals 12 residues. CDR3 DNA: TGTGCCAGCAGTCTAGGGGATTCACCCCTCCACTTT. Its translation: CASSLGDSPLHF.

The rearrangement uses TRBV7-1 and TRBJ2-2; TRBD2 agrees at 14 bases. TRBV7-1 is an ORF for which the function is uncertain. CDR3 length: 18 residues. J gave up 5 bases and V 3 bases, and 8 bases lay outside the gene matches. In DNA, the CDR3 is TGTGCCAGCAGCTCCCCGACTAGCGGGGGGGCGGTAACCGGGGAGCTGTTTTTT. Protein sequence: CASSSPTSGGAVTGELFF.

The table lists this clonotype with a few counts. V gene TRBV20-1 combines with J gene TRBJ2-5, with D tentatively TRBD1 (5 bases). The V and J ends lost 6 bases and 4 bases respectively, with 12 bases between them. The CDR3 is 12 residues long. Germline V lookup: CDR1 DFQATT, CDR2 SNEGSKA (reference sequence). CDR3 DNA: TGCAGTGCCTCACCAGGGTCAGAGACCCAGTACTTC. It yields the protein CSASPGSETQYF.

The chain is built from TRBV9 and TRBJ2-5, with D hard to call. Trimming stripped 0 bases from V and 1 base from J, with 7 bases between. The CDR3 is 14 amino acids. Germline V gene lookup returns CDR1 SGDLS and CDR2 YYNGEE. CDR3 sequence (DNA): TGTGCCAGCAGCGTAGCTGTAAGCCAAGAGACCCAGTACTTC. It yields the protein CASSVAVSQETQYF. Looking up the rest from reference TRBV9 and TRBJ2-5 gives the full variable domain: DSGVTQTPKHLITATGQRVTLRCSPRSGDLSVYWYQQSLDQGLQFLIQYYNGEERAKGNILERFSAQQFPDLHSELNLSSLELGDSALYFCASSVAVSQETQYFGPGTRLLVL.

This clonotype has only a few counts. The CDR3 DNA reads TGTGCCACCAGCAGGTCCAGCAGAGCTAACTATGGCTACACCTTC. Translating it yields CATSRSSRANYGYTF. The gene calls are TRBV15 and TRBJ1-2; the D is unclear. This CDR3 comprises 15 residues. V lost 3 bases, J lost 0 bases, and 11 bases lay in between. CDR1 and CDR2 (germline): LNHNV, YYDKDF (reference sequence).

The chain is built from TRBV4-1 and TRBJ2-7, with D possibly being TRBD1 (6 bases). The CDR3 totals 18 residues. CDR1 and CDR2 (germline): MGHRA, YSYEKL. The V end lost 1 base, the J end lost 0 bases, and 19 bases lay between the germline ends. The CDR3: CASSQVDRTLSSSYEQYF. The CDR3 DNA follows: TGCGCCAGCAGCCAAGTAGACAGGACCTTATCTAGCTCCTACGAGCAGTACTTC.

The rearrangement joins TRBV7-9 to TRBJ2-3; D is undetermined. The CDR3 extends over 13 amino acids. Trimming removed 5 bases at V and 5 bases at J, with 11 bases between. Germline V CDR1 and CDR2: SEHNR, FQNEAQ (reference sequence). The CDR3 is CASSLMPGDTQYF. DNA of the CDR3: TGTGCCAGCAGCCTCATGCCAGGAGATACGCAGTATTTT.

There are many counts of this clonotype. Written as DNA, the CDR3 is TGTGCCAGCAGTGGTAGCGGGGCTGGCAATGAGCAGTTCTTC. It encodes CASSGSGAGNEQFF. The chain is built from TRBV12-3 or TRBV12-4 and TRBJ2-1; 8 positions agree with TRBD2. The CDR3 loop spans 14 amino acids. V lost 5 bases to trimming and J lost 6 bases; unmatched junction nucleotides: 6.

This clonotype occurred a few times. The chain uses TRBV6-5 and TRBJ2-1; 10 bases match TRBD2. J gave up 9 bases and V 3 bases, and 5 bases lay outside the gene matches. The CDR3 extends over 14 amino acids. Germline CDR1 MNHEY, CDR2 SVGAGI. The DNA of the CDR3 is TGTGCCAGCAGTTATACTAGCGGGGCGGGTGAGCAGTTCTTC. As protein: CASSYTSGAGEQFF.

There are a few counts of this clonotype. This chain uses TRBV6-4 with TRBJ2-1; no firm D call. This CDR3 region has 13 residues. Trimming removed 5 bases from V and 0 bases from J, with 5 bases in between. Per germline, CDR1 MRHNA and CDR2 SNTAGT. This CDR3 is CASSPTSYNEQFF. The CDR3 DNA follows: TGTGCCAGCAGTCCCACCTCCTACAATGAGCAGTTCTTC.

This clonotype was detected ten times or more. The chain combines TRBV5-1 with TRBJ2-1; 10 nucleotides align to TRBD2. V dropped 2 bases and J dropped 4; count of bases not matched to a gene: 21. The CDR3 runs 21 residues. The germline CDR1 and CDR2 sequences are SGHRS and YFSETQ. CDR3 sequence (DNA): TGCGCCAGCAGCTTAACTCCTGGGCTAGCGGGGGTCGTCGTGAGGTACAATGAGCAGTTCTTC. Amino acids: CASSLTPGLAGVVVRYNEQFF. Combining the CDR3 with reference TRBV5-1 and TRBJ2-1 gives the whole variable domain KAGVTQTPRYLIKTRGQQVTLSCSPISGHRSVSWYQQTPGQGLQFLFEYFSETQRNKGNFPGRFSGRQFSNSRSEMNVSTLELGDSALYLCASSLTPGLAGVVVRYNEQFFGPGTRLTVL.

The chain joins TRBV10-3 to TRBJ2-3; D ambiguous. Germline CDR1 is ENHRY and CDR2 is SYGVKD. Trimming pared 8 bases from V and 6 bases from J, leaving 12 bases between. This CDR3 spans 12 amino acids. The DNA of the CDR3 is TGTGCCATCCAAGGTTCCGGGGATACGCAGTATTTT. It is translated as CAIQGSGDTQYF.

V and J are TRBV19 and TRBJ1-5, with 8 bases aligning to TRBD1. The CDR3 has 18 residues. Germline values: CDR1 LNHDA, CDR2 SQIVND (reference sequence). V shed 3 bases, J shed 0 bases, and the junction held 10 bases outside the gene matches. The CDR3, as DNA: TGTGCCAGTAGTATCGACGACAGGGGAGGGGTTAGCAATCAGCCCCAGCATTTT. Protein sequence: CASSIDDRGGVSNQPQHF.

This clonotype was picked up a small number of times. The chain combines TRBV20-1 with TRBJ2-1; D is unresolved. Germline V gene data show CDR1 as DFQATT and CDR2 as SNEGSKA (reference sequence). The CDR3 runs to 16 residues. V gave up 0 bases and J gave up 7 bases, with 19 bases separating them. CDR3 coding DNA: TGCAGTGCTAGAGATCTGACTTCGACTGCCTTGAATGAGCAGTTCTTC. Protein sequence: CSARDLTSTALNEQFF.

V and J are TRBV5-1 and TRBJ1-6; D may be TRBD1 (5 bases). The CDR3 sequence is 13 residues long. Deletions cut 8 bases from V and 7 bases from J, with 13 bases between. CDR1 and CDR2 from the germline V gene are SGHRS and YFSETQ. The CDR3 nucleotides read TGCGCCAGTTGGGACGGCGGGAATTCACCCCTCCACTTT. Translation: CASWDGGNSPLHF.

This rearrangement joins TRBV11-3 to TRBJ2-7; the D is unclear. Germline CDR1 reads SGHNT; CDR2 reads YENEEA. The CDR3 spans 13 residues. With 5 bases removed from V and 6 bases from J, the gap between germline ends came to 14 bases. CDR3 nucleotide sequence: TGTGCCAGCAGCCTCGCCCGGCACTGCGAGCAGTACTTC. Its translation: CASSLARHCEQYF.

The chain has TRBV15 and TRBJ1-4; TRBD1 might be the D (5 bases). The CDR3 contains 17 residues. V dropped 1 base and J dropped 4 bases, with 16 bases sitting between them. Germline V lookup: CDR1 LNHNV, CDR2 YYDKDF (reference sequence). The CDR3 DNA is TGTGCCACCAGCAGAGTACAATCCGGGGCGATTAATGAAAAACTGTTTTTT. Its translation is CATSRVQSGAINEKLFF.

At least ten counts were recorded for this clonotype. J is TRBJ2-5 and V is TRBV18; D might be TRBD1 or TRBD2, each matching 5 bases. The CDR3 loop spans 16 amino acids. The V end lost 0 bases, the J end lost 3 bases, and 14 bases lay between the germline ends. Germline V gene sequence: CDR1 KGHSH, CDR2 LQKENI. The chain's CDR3 is CASSPPGPRGEETQYF. The CDR3 DNA sequence: TGTGCCAGCTCACCACCGGGGCCTCGGGGCGAAGAGACCCAGTACTTC.

This clonotype was found a few times. The rearrangement joins TRBV6-1 to TRBJ2-5; 9 positions agree with TRBD2. The V and J ends lost 7 bases and 4 bases, in that order; junction bases with no gene match: 7. Germline V gene sequence: CDR1 MNHNS, CDR2 SASEGT. CDR3 size: 14 residues. The DNA for the CDR3 is TGTGCCAGCACAAGAGCGGGGGGATTAGAGACCCAGTACTTC. The encoded protein is CASTRAGGLETQYF.